A selection of T cell receptor beta chains follows, all from one sample in a study of cytomegalovirus exposure and HLA in healthy donors. Clones were read by immunoSEQ multiplex PCR, and TCRdb kept only the in-frame ones, dropping some. The table includes over 150,000 clones, roughly nine tenths detected once. Sequencing input: PBMCs. These TCRs come from a woman aged 18-35 years in good health and CMV-seropositive. Both conserved end residues are part of each CDR3. A D gene is named only where the DNA matches it firmly. Clone size is given for some rows only: seen once, a few or many times, or a class if the clone is expanded.

d_gene	v_gene	j_gene	abundance	CDR3aa	CDR3nt
-	TRBV7-2	TRBJ2-2	-	CASSLVRQPTGELFF	TGTGCCAGCAGCTTAGTCCGACAACCCACCGGGGAGCTGTTTTTT
-	TRBV7-9	TRBJ2-7	-	CASSFQGPGGEQYF	TGTGCCAGCAGCTTTCAAGGGCCAGGGGGGGAGCAGTACTTC
TRBD1	TRBV7-9	TRBJ2-2	-	CASSPGTEPTGELFF	TGTGCCAGCAGCCCCGGGACAGAGCCCACCGGGGAGCTGTTTTTT
-	TRBV7-7	TRBJ2-3	-	CASSVDSSTDTQYF	TGTGCCAGCAGCGTGGACAGTAGCACAGATACGCAGTATTTT
-	TRBV27	TRBJ1-1	-	CASSFRGTGNTEAFF	TGTGCCAGCAGTTTCAGGGGCACAGGGAACACTGAAGCTTTCTTT
-	TRBV9	TRBJ2-1	-	CASSRSRGGPRNEQFF	TGTGCCAGCAGCCGCTCAAGGGGGGGGCCCAGGAATGAGCAGTTCTTC
-	TRBV4-2	TRBJ2-3	-	CASSHGSTDTQYF	TGTGCCAGCAGCCACGGGAGCACAGATACGCAGTATTTT
-	TRBV19	TRBJ1-2	-	CASTPGDGSDGYTF	TGTGCCAGTACCCCAGGGGACGGGTCGGATGGCTACACCTTC
-	TRBV7-3	TRBJ1-4	-	CASSCWITWAFNEKLFF	TGTGCCAGCAGCTGTTGGATCACCTGGGCCTTTAATGAAAAACTGTTTTTT
TRBD2	TRBV2	TRBJ2-3	once	CASSPGLATDTQYF	TGTGCCAGCAGCCCGGGACTAGCCACAGATACGCAGTATTTT
-	TRBV19	TRBJ2-3	-	CASSIAGVDTQYF	TGTGCCAGTAGTATAGCGGGAGTAGATACGCAGTATTTT
TRBD2	TRBV5-1	TRBJ2-1	-	CASSGGTSGGNEQFF	TGCGCCAGCAGCGGAGGGACTAGCGGGGGGAATGAGCAGTTCTTC
TRBD1	TRBV6-5	TRBJ1-1	-	CASSPWDSLTEAFF	TGTGCCAGCAGCCCGTGGGACAGCCTTACTGAAGCTTTCTTT
-	TRBV6-5	TRBJ1-2	few	CASSGLQGGGGYTF	TGTGCCAGCAGTGGACTACAGGGAGGGGGTGGCTACACCTTC
TRBD2	TRBV18	TRBJ2-7	-	CASSAGTTYEQYF	TGTGCCAGCTCAGCCGGGACTACCTACGAGCAGTACTTC
-	TRBV29-1	TRBJ2-7	-	CSVDTDSSYEQYF	TGCAGCGTTGATACGGACAGCTCCTACGAGCAGTACTTC
-	TRBV15	TRBJ1-3	-	CAVLAGTNSGNTIYF	TGTGCCGTGCTGGCAGGGACAAACTCTGGAAACACCATATATTTT
TRBD1	TRBV7-2	TRBJ2-7	-	CASSSRTGAYEQYF	TGTGCCAGCAGCTCCCGGACAGGTGCCTACGAGCAGTACTTC
TRBD1	TRBV9	TRBJ2-3	-	CASSPGGGVTQYF	TGTGCCAGCAGCCCAGGGGGCGGAGTTACGCAGTATTTT